Shown below are 19 T cell receptor beta chains from a single sample sequenced in a study of cytomegalovirus exposure and HLA in healthy donors. TCRdb keeps only in-frame clones here, not all; method: immunoSEQ multiplex PCR. Here the sample spans 150,000 to 200,000 clones, less than 95% being singletons. The sequenced material came from PBMCs. These receptors all stem from a woman aged 18-29 years in good health and CMV-seropositive.

The chain has TRBV28 and TRBJ1-2, with unresolved D. V lost 2 bases to trimming and J lost 0 bases, with 7 bases between them. Per germline, CDR1 MDHEN and CDR2 SYDVKM. The CDR3 covers 14 residues. The CDR3 sequence: CASSLGGANYGYTF. CDR3 DNA: TGTGCCAGCAGTTTAGGTGGAGCTAACTATGGCTACACCTTC.

Here the CDR3 reads CASSAYTSDRGLEQYF. The CDR3 DNA is TGTGCCAGCTCAGCTTACACGTCGGACAGGGGGCTCGAGCAGTACTTC. This rearrangement joins TRBV18 to TRBJ2-7, with 11 bases aligning to TRBD1. The trim removed 5 bases at V and 6 bases at J, leaving 12 bases unmatched. The germline V gene encodes CDR1 KGHSH and CDR2 LQKENI. This CDR3 region has 16 residues.

The J gene is TRBJ1-1, the V gene TRBV6-5; D may be TRBD1 (5 bases). V gave up 6 bases and J gave up 0 bases, with 14 bases separating them. The CDR3 spans 15 residues. Germline V gene sequence: CDR1 MNHEY, CDR2 SVGAGI. The CDR3: CASRPDRGMNTEAFF. The CDR3 nucleotides are TGTGCCAGCAGACCTGACAGAGGTATGAACACTGAAGCTTTCTTT.

This clone was seen more than once but under ten times. V usage is TRBV19 and J usage is TRBJ2-2; 12 bases line up with TRBD2. CDR3 length equals 16 residues. The V segment lost 3 bases and the J segment 7 bases; nucleotides outside the gene matches: 6. Germline lookup yields CDR1 LNHDA and CDR2 SQIVND (reference sequence). The CDR3 region has the DNA TGTGCCAGTAGTATCCCTAGCGGGAGGGCCGTCGGGGAGCTGTTTTTT. Translating it yields CASSIPSGRAVGELFF.

This rearrangement joins TRBV4-1 to TRBJ2-7, with D tentatively TRBD1 (5 bases). The CDR3 consists of 15 residues. Germline CDR1 is MGHRA and CDR2 is YSYEKL. The germline V and J ends were trimmed by 1 base and 7 bases, with 17 bases remaining between them. CDR3 bases: TGCGCCAGCAGCCAAGTCAGGGAACTCCCTAGAGAGCAGTACTTC. Protein sequence: CASSQVRELPREQYF.

The CDR3 loop reads CATSRGQNTEAFF. CDR3 sequence (DNA): TGTGCCACCAGCAGAGGTCAGAACACTGAAGCTTTCTTT. V gene TRBV15 combines with J gene TRBJ1-1; no reliable D call. Germline CDR1 is LNHNV and CDR2 is YYDKDF (reference sequence). Trimming shortened V by 1 base and J by 1 base, and 4 bases separated the two germline ends. The CDR3 contains 13 residues.

DNA of the CDR3: TGTGCCACCAGCAGAGCGAAAACTGGGGGCGCAAAGACCCAGTACTTC. Translated, it gives CATSRAKTGGAKTQYF. The genes are TRBV15 and TRBJ2-5; D is possibly TRBD1 (6 bases). V gave up 1 base and J gave up 6 bases, with 18 bases separating them. The CDR3 consists of 16 residues. Germline lookup yields CDR1 LNHNV and CDR2 YYDKDF (reference sequence).

V usage is TRBV7-9 and J usage is TRBJ2-5, with TRBD2 matching 9 bases. Germline loops: CDR1 SEHNR, CDR2 FQNEAQ (reference sequence). CDR3 size: 18 residues. V lost 7 bases to trimming and J lost 4 bases; unmatched junction nucleotides: 19. The CDR3: CASNLPGAGGRGVETQYF. In nucleotides, the CDR3 is TGTGCCAGCAACCTCCCCGGGGCGGGAGGGCGAGGAGTAGAGACCCAGTACTTC.

This sequence joins TRBV28 and TRBJ1-1, with 8 bases aligning to TRBD1. The length of the CDR3 is 15 residues. Germline assignment: CDR1 MDHEN and CDR2 SYDVKM. The V segment lost 5 bases and the J segment 1 base; nucleotides outside the gene matches: 6. The CDR3 DNA sequence: TGTGCCAGCAGTCCACGGACAGGGACGAACACTGAAGCTTTCTTT. Amino acids: CASSPRTGTNTEAFF.

The gene calls are TRBV5-1 and TRBJ1-6; possible D gene TRBD1, 5 bases. This CDR3 spans 15 amino acids. V dropped 4 bases and J dropped 5 bases, with 13 bases sitting between them. From germline, CDR1 is SGHRS and CDR2 YFSETQ. The CDR3 bases are TGCGCCAGCAGCCTTCCCCGGGGGAATAATTCACCCCTCCACTTT. Translating gives CASSLPRGNNSPLHF.

The CDR3 region has the DNA TGTGCCAGCAGTCTCGTCTTGGACAGGAGCTATGGCTACACCTTC. It codes for CASSLVLDRSYGYTF. The rearrangement joins TRBV28 to TRBJ1-2, with TRBD1 matching 7 bases. Per germline, CDR1 MDHEN and CDR2 SYDVKM. The ends lost 5 bases at V and 4 bases at J; junction bases unmatched: 10. This CDR3 has 15 residues.

The chain combines TRBV7-9 with TRBJ2-5; weak D call: TRBD1 (6 bases). Trimming took off 2 bases at V and 4 bases at J, with 11 bases between the two ends. The CDR3 runs 14 residues. Germline V gene sequence: CDR1 SEHNR, CDR2 FQNEAQ (reference sequence). The CDR3 spells CASSLPGVGETQYF. Written as DNA, the CDR3 is TGTGCCAGCAGCTTACCAGGGGTCGGAGAGACCCAGTACTTC. The full variable domain, with the rest looked up from reference TRBV7-9 and TRBJ2-5, is DTGVSQNPRHKITKRGQNVTFRCDPISEHNRLYWYRQTLGQGPEFLTYFQNEAQLEKSRLLSDRFSAERPKGSFSTLEIQRTEQGDSAMYLCASSLPGVGETQYFGPGTRLLVL.

CDR3 nucleotides: TGTGCCAGCACCGAAGGGGCCCCACAGTTCTTC. This translates into CASTEGAPQFF. V and J are TRBV7-9 and TRBJ2-1; TRBD1 is a possible D gene (5 bases). Looked up from germline, CDR1 is SEHNR and CDR2 is FQNEAQ (reference sequence). Trimming took 7 bases from V and 13 from J, leaving 14 bases between them. This CDR3 spans 11 amino acids.

This clone is a singleton in its sample. The chain has TRBV4-3 and TRBJ2-2; 13 nucleotides line up with TRBD2. The V and J ends lost 1 base and 0 bases, in that order; junction bases with no gene match: 5. CDR3 length: 19 residues. CDR1 is LGHNA and CDR2 is YSLEER in the germline V gene. CDR3 DNA: TGCGCCAGCAGCCAAGGAACTAGCGGGAGGGCCGCGAACACCGGGGAGCTGTTTTTT. It translates to CASSQGTSGRAANTGELFF.

The chain joins TRBV28 to TRBJ2-7; 8 bases are shared with TRBD2. Unmatched junction bases numbered 8, after V lost 2 bases and J lost 2 bases. The CDR3 extends over 16 amino acids. Per the germline V gene, CDR1 is MDHEN and CDR2 is SYDVKM. CDR3 DNA: TGTGCCAGCAGTTTAGGTCCTAGCGGGTTACCCTACGAGCAGTACTTC. Translated, it gives CASSLGPSGLPYEQYF.

This chain connects TRBV19 to TRBJ2-7; 11 bases fit TRBD2. J lost 4 bases, V lost 3 bases, and 5 bases had no gene match. The CDR3 length is 15 residues. Germline CDR1 and CDR2: LNHDA and SQIVND (reference sequence). The CDR3 loop reads CASSMTSGILYEQYF. CDR3 bases: TGTGCCAGTAGTATGACTAGCGGGATCCTGTACGAGCAGTACTTC.

J is TRBJ2-1 and V is TRBV27; 11 nucleotides align to TRBD1. The germline V gene encodes CDR1 MNHEY and CDR2 SMNVEV (reference sequence). V dropped 5 bases and J dropped 7; count of bases not matched to a gene: 7. The CDR3 contains 15 residues. CDR3 loop: CASSPPGQGVNEQFF. The CDR3 DNA reads TGTGCCAGCAGTCCACCGGGACAGGGGGTTAATGAGCAGTTCTTC.

This chain links TRBV19 with TRBJ2-1; D is unresolved. Germline loops: CDR1 LNHDA, CDR2 SQIVND (reference sequence). This CDR3 is 15 amino acids long. Trimming cost V 3 bases and J 3 bases, with 12 bases left between them. CDR3 bases: TGTGCCAGTAGTATGAGCAGCGTATTCTACAATGAGCAGTTCTTC. The encoded protein is CASSMSSVFYNEQFF.

The chain carries TRBV4-1 and TRBJ1-2, with TRBD1 identical over 12 bases. J gave up 2 bases and V 0 bases, and 4 bases lay outside the gene matches. CDR1 and CDR2 from the germline V gene are MGHRA and YSYEKL. This CDR3 is built from 17 residues. The CDR3 nucleotides are TGCGCCAGCAGCCAAGACCGGGACAGGGGGCAAAACTATGGCTACACCTTC. As protein: CASSQDRDRGQNYGYTF.